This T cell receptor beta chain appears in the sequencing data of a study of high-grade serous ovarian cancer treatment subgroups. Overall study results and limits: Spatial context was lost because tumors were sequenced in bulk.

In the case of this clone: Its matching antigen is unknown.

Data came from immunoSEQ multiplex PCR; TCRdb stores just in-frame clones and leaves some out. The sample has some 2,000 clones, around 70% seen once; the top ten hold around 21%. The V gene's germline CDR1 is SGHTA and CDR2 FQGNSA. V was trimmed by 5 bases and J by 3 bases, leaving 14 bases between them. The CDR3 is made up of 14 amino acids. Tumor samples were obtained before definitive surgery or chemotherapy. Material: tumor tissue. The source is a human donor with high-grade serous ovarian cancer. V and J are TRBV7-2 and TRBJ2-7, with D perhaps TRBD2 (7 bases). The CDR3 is CASSPKGGGYEQYF. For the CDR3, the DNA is TGTGCCAGCAGCCCCAAGGGGGGGGGCTACGAGCAGTACTTC. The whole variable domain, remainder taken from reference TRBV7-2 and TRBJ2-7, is GAGVSQSPSNKVTEKGKDVELRCDPISGHTALYWYRQSLGQGLEFLIYFQGNSAPDKSGLPSDRFSAERTGGSVSTLTIQRTQQEDSAVYLCASSPKGGGYEQYFGPGTRLTVT.